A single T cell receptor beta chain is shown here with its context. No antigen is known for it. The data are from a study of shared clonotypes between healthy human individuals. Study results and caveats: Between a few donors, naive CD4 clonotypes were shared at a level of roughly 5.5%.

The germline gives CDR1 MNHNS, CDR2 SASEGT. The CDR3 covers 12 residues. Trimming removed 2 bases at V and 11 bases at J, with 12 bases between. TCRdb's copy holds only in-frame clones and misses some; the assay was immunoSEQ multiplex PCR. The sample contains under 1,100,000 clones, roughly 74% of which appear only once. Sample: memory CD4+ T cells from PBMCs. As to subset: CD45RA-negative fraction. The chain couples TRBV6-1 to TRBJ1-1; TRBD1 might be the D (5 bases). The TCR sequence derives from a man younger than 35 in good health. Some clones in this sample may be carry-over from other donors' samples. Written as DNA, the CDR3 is TGTGCCAGCAGTGAAATAGCAGGGTTGGCTTTCTTT. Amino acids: CASSEIAGLAFF.